Shown below are 10 T cell receptor beta chains from a single sample sequenced in a study of beta chain features in type 1 diabetes. These TCRs' antigens remain unknown. Study-level results: There was a moderate but significant shortening of TCRB CDR3s in all four CD4+ subsets of Type 1 diabetes patients.

Expressed TCRB transcripts were sequenced because the isolated RNA had all been reverse transcribed beforehand. The repertoire was sequenced with immunoSEQ multiplex PCR; TCRdb's copy has only in-frame clones and lacks some. The sample consists of around 310,000 clones, less than 15% of them appearing once. What was sequenced was naive CD4+ T cells from blood. These receptors were obtained from a young woman with type 1 diabetes.

This clone has only a few counts. The chain combines TRBV28 with TRBJ1-5, with no clear D. V was shortened by 3 bases and J by 2 bases, with 11 bases between the two germline ends. This CDR3 comprises 15 residues. Per germline, CDR1 MDHEN and CDR2 SYDVKM. The CDR3 DNA is TGTGCCAGCAGTTTCGAGGGCTCGGGCAATCAGCCCCAGCATTTT. Translated: CASSFEGSGNQPQHF.

The chain is built from TRBV5-1 and TRBJ1-2; D perhaps matches TRBD1 (6 bases). The germline CDR1 and CDR2 sequences are SGHRS and YFSETQ. Trimming removed 4 bases from V and 2 bases from J, with 12 bases in between. The CDR3 is 14 residues long. CDR3 sequence: CASSGATGNYGYTF. CDR3 nucleotides: TGCGCCAGCAGCGGGGCCACAGGGAACTATGGCTACACCTTC.

J is TRBJ2-1 and V is TRBV7-2; 8 bases match TRBD2. CDR3 size: 14 residues. The germline CDR1 and CDR2 sequences are SGHTA and FQGNSA. The junction had 10 bases not matched to a gene; V was cut back by 8 bases and J by 7 bases. The CDR3 bases are TGTGCCAGCTACGTAACGGGAGGGCCAAATGAGCAGTTCTTC. Protein: CASYVTGGPNEQFF.

The sample holds a few counts of this clone. The chain has TRBV29-1 and TRBJ2-2; TRBD1 might be the D (5 bases). The length of the CDR3 is 16 residues. The germline V and J ends were trimmed by 4 bases and 4 bases, with 19 bases remaining between them. CDR1 and CDR2 from the germline V gene are SQVTM and ANQGSEA. CDR3: CSVVGQGRVSTGELFF. CDR3 coding DNA: TGCAGCGTTGTGGGTCAGGGTAGGGTATCCACCGGGGAGCTGTTTTTT.

This clone was detected only a few times. The J gene is TRBJ2-1, the V gene TRBV11-2; 8 bases are a match to TRBD2. Trimming removed 6 bases from V and 9 bases from J; junction bases left unmatched: 7. There are 13 residues in the CDR3. The V gene's germline CDR1 is SGHAT and CDR2 FQNNGV. CDR3 region: CASRIREGLEQFF. CDR3 coding DNA: TGTGCCAGCAGAATACGGGAGGGCCTTGAGCAGTTCTTC.

The chain has TRBV11-2 and TRBJ1-4; D not certain. Germline lookup yields CDR1 SGHAT and CDR2 FQNNGV. The CDR3 is 17 amino acids. V lost 5 bases and J 3 bases, leaving 19 bases between the germline ends. CDR3 DNA sequence: TGTGCCAGCAGCCCACCGCCCGGGTTGGGTTCTAATGAAAAACTGTTTTTT. Protein: CASSPPPGLGSNEKLFF.

This clone turned up a few times. V gene TRBV6-6 combines with J gene TRBJ2-5; 10 nucleotides align to TRBD2. CDR1 and CDR2 (germline): MNHNY, SVGAGI (reference sequence). This CDR3 contains 16 residues. J was trimmed by 5 bases and V by 10 bases; bases with no gene match: 16. The CDR3 nucleotides read TGTGCCACCTCGGGGGCTAGCGGGAGTGGGTTGGAGACCCAGTACTTC. Residues: CATSGASGSGLETQYF.

This clone was seen only a few times. The chain carries TRBV6-5 and TRBJ1-1; tentative D call: TRBD1 (6 bases). CDR1 is MNHEY and CDR2 is SVGAGI in the germline V gene. The CDR3 contains 16 residues. With 3 bases removed from V and 3 bases from J, the gap between germline ends came to 17 bases. The CDR3: CASSYTGGPPDTEAFF. As DNA, the CDR3 is TGTGCCAGCAGTTATACGGGGGGGCCGCCTGACACTGAAGCTTTCTTT.

The genes are TRBV18 and TRBJ2-7; a weak D match, TRBD2 (6 bases). V dropped 1 base and J dropped 6 bases, with 10 bases sitting between them. This CDR3 region has 13 residues. CDR1 and CDR2 (germline): KGHSH, LQKENI. The CDR3 DNA sequence: TGTGCCAGCTCACCACGGACCGGGAGCGAGCAGTACGTC. Translated: CASSPRTGSEQYV.

This clone was found a few times. The chain joins TRBV4-2 to TRBJ2-5, with D tentatively TRBD1 (6 bases). V dropped 3 bases and J dropped 5 bases, with 13 bases sitting between them. The germline CDR1 and CDR2 sequences are LGHNA and YNFKEQ. The CDR3 has 14 amino acids. In nucleotides, the CDR3 is TGTGCCAGCAGCCAGGTACAGGGTCGGGAGACCCAGTACTTC. It translates to CASSQVQGRETQYF.